This entry lists 11 T cell receptor beta chains sequenced from one sample in a study of shared clonotypes between healthy human individuals. Generated by immunoSEQ multiplex PCR, the TCRdb table keeps only in-frame clones and is missing some. The table records roughly 2.4 million clones, 95% of them present only once. Sequencing used naive CD4+ T cells sorted from blood. Regarding subset: CD45RA+ positively selected. The receptor source for this set is a man younger than 35 in good health.

DNA of the CDR3: TGCGCCAGCAGCCAAGATCAGGGTGTGGGGGGTGGCTACACCTTC. Translated, it gives CASSQDQGVGGGYTF. The chain employs TRBV4-3 and TRBJ1-2, with D perhaps TRBD1 (5 bases). The CDR3 loop spans 15 amino acids. V lost 0 bases and J 7 bases, leaving 15 bases between the germline ends. Germline values: CDR1 LGHNA, CDR2 YSLEER.

The chain joins TRBV28 to TRBJ1-2; no firm D call. The V gene's germline CDR1 is MDHEN and CDR2 SYDVKM. The CDR3 sequence is 14 residues long. V was cut by 7 bases and J by 5 bases, with 17 bases left in between. Written as DNA, the CDR3 is TGTGCCAGCACCCCCTGGGAAGGGATTTATGGCTACACCTTC. It codes for CASTPWEGIYGYTF.

This rearrangement joins TRBV5-4 to TRBJ1-2; D unresolved. Trimming took 6 bases from V and 3 from J, leaving 15 bases between them. From germline, CDR1 is SGHNT and CDR2 YYREEE (reference sequence). The CDR3 covers 14 residues. Here the CDR3 DNA reads TGTGCCAGCATTTATGGCGGGGTCGACTATGGCTACACCTTC. Translated, it gives CASIYGGVDYGYTF. The full variable domain, with the rest looked up from reference TRBV5-4 and TRBJ1-2, is ETGVTQSPTHLIKTRGQQVTLRCSSQSGHNTVSWYQQALGQGPQFIFQYYREEENGRGNFPPRFSGLQFPNYSSELNVNALELDDSALYLCASIYGGVDYGYTFGSGTRLTVV.

The chain recombines TRBV5-1 with TRBJ2-1, with 10 bases that match TRBD2. Germline V gene lookup returns CDR1 SGHRS and CDR2 YFSETQ. The CDR3 covers 15 residues. V dropped 5 bases and J dropped 5; count of bases not matched to a gene: 7. The CDR3 nucleotides are TGCGCCAGCAGTCCCGGGACTAGCGCCCACAATGAGCAGTTCTTC. Translated: CASSPGTSAHNEQFF.

This chain links TRBV7-3 with TRBJ2-7, with D uncertain. Germline assignment: CDR1 SGHTA and CDR2 FQGTGA. Trimming removed 2 bases from V and 2 bases from J, with 10 bases in between. The CDR3 contains 14 residues. The CDR3 nucleotides are TGTGCCAGCAGCTTATCCAGGCCACCCTACGAGCAGTACTTC. Amino acid sequence: CASSLSRPPYEQYF.

The rearrangement joins TRBV11-2 to TRBJ2-7; D remains ambiguous. Trimming left V 4 bases short and J 3 bases short, with 10 bases between. Germline V lookup: CDR1 SGHAT, CDR2 FQNNGV. This CDR3 comprises 13 residues. This CDR3 reads CASSWGKGYEQYF. The CDR3 bases are TGTGCCAGCAGCTGGGGTAAAGGCTACGAGCAGTACTTC.

Concerning this clone itself: Distinct nucleotide sequences in the sample also encode this CDR3. The gene calls are TRBV30 and TRBJ2-7; 8 nucleotides match TRBD1. The CDR3 runs 13 residues. V dropped 7 bases and J dropped 3; count of bases not matched to a gene: 8. Per the germline V gene, CDR1 is GTSNPN and CDR2 is SVGIG (reference sequence). The CDR3 coding sequence is TGTGCCTCTTCCGGGACAGGTTACTACGAGCAGTACTTC. This encodes CASSGTGYYEQYF.

Of note for this clone: A read error may produce the germline difference seen at one junction end. The same CDR3 arises from other DNA sequences in this sample as well. The rearrangement joins TRBV7-7 to TRBJ2-3; no definite D call. CDR1 is SSHAT and CDR2 is FNYEAQ in the germline V gene (reference sequence). The CDR3 spans 13 residues. The CDR3 protein is CASSLDSTDTQYF. The CDR3 DNA follows: TGTGCTAGCAGCTTAGACTCCACAGATACGCAGTATTTT.

The chain carries TRBV27 and TRBJ2-2; 9 bases are a match to TRBD1. The CDR3 loop spans 12 amino acids. V lost 6 bases and J lost 7; bases outside the gene matches: 0. The V gene's germline CDR1 is MNHEY and CDR2 SMNVEV (reference sequence). The CDR3 reads CASRTGGGELFF. In DNA, the CDR3 is TGTGCCAGCAGGACAGGGGGCGGGGAGCTGTTTTTT.

This rearrangement joins TRBV28 to TRBJ2-7, with D hard to call. The V gene lost 7 bases and the J gene lost 5 bases, with 9 bases spanning the gap. CDR1 is MDHEN and CDR2 is SYDVKM in the germline V gene. CDR3 size: 11 residues. The DNA for the CDR3 is TGTGCCAGCACCCTACCCCACGAGCAGTACTTC. As protein: CASTLPHEQYF.

The chain uses TRBV6-5 and TRBJ1-1; a possible D gene is TRBD1 (5 bases). This CDR3 is 14 amino acids long. CDR1 is MNHEY and CDR2 is SVGAGI in the germline V gene. Trimming took off 5 bases at V and 1 base at J, with 11 bases between the two ends. The CDR3 DNA reads as TGTGCCAGCAGTCGGGGCAGCCCGAACACTGAAGCTTTCTTT. This encodes CASSRGSPNTEAFF.